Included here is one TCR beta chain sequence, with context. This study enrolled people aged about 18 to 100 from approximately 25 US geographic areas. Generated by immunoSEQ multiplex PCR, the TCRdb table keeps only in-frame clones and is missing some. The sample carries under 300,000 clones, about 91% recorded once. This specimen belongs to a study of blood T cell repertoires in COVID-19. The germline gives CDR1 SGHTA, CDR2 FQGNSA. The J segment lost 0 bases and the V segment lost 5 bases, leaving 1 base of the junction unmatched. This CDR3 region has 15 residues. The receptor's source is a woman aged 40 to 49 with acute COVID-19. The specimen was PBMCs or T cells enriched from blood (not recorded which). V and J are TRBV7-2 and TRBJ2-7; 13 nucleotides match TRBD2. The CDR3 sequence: CASSRTSGSSYEQYV. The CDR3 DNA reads TGTGCCAGCAGCCGGACTAGCGGGAGCTCCTACGAGCAGTACGTC.